This entry lists 32 T cell receptor beta chains sequenced from one sample in a study of T cell responses to AZD1222 COVID-19 vaccine. TCRdb's table, derived via immunoSEQ multiplex PCR, lists solely in-frame clones and lacks some. The sample has about 93,000 clones; over 85% are singletons. Sample: peripheral blood, taken on day 0 of MenACWY control vaccination. The receptors were sampled from an adult in good health.

The gene calls are TRBV7-9 and TRBJ1-2; D unclear. V lost 5 bases, J lost 8 bases, and 18 bases lay in between. The germline gives CDR1 SEHNR, CDR2 FQNEAQ (reference sequence). CDR3 size: 14 residues. The CDR3 DNA sequence: TGTGCCAGCAGCCCACCGGCGGGGTTTGGGGGCTACACCTTC. Amino acid sequence: CASSPPAGFGGYTF.

The chain joins TRBV27 to TRBJ1-6, with D maybe TRBD1 (6 bases). CDR3 length: 15 residues. Trimming took off 3 bases at V and 8 bases at J, with 14 bases between the two ends. CDR1 and CDR2 (germline): MNHEY, SMNVEV (reference sequence). The CDR3: CASSFLGGLDSPLHF. The CDR3 DNA reads TGTGCCAGCAGTTTCCTCGGGGGCTTGGATTCACCCCTCCACTTT.

This sequence joins TRBV2 and TRBJ1-5, with 9 bases that match TRBD1. Per germline, CDR1 SNHLY and CDR2 FYNNEI. The CDR3 is 16 residues long. J lost 4 bases, V lost 3 bases, and 7 bases had no gene match. CDR3 region: CASSETGTGTNQPQHF. CDR3 coding DNA: TGTGCCAGCAGTGAGACCGGGACAGGGACGAATCAGCCCCAGCATTTT.

The chain combines TRBV19 with TRBJ2-5; 8 positions agree with TRBD2. Trimming at V came to 3 bases and at J to 2 bases, leaving 11 bases not matched to a gene. This CDR3 contains 17 residues. Germline V CDR1 and CDR2: LNHDA, SQIVND (reference sequence). Here the CDR3 reads CASSITGGLPVQETQYF. In DNA form, the CDR3 reads TGTGCCAGTAGTATCACGGGGGGGCTACCAGTTCAAGAGACCCAGTACTTC.

This chain uses TRBV5-1 with TRBJ1-1, with D possibly TRBD1 on 5 matching bases. The CDR3 sequence is 14 residues long. Trimming removed 4 bases from V and 5 bases from J, with 15 bases in between. Germline lookup yields CDR1 SGHRS and CDR2 YFSETQ. The CDR3 region has the DNA TGCGCCAGCAGCCACCGCCGGGGGAGAACTGAAGCTTTCTTT. Protein: CASSHRRGRTEAFF.

The chain combines TRBV4-3 with TRBJ1-3; the D is unclear. CDR1 is LGHNA, CDR2 YSLEER, per germline. V lost 0 bases and J 0 bases, leaving 12 bases between the germline ends. The CDR3 is made up of 17 amino acids. CDR3: CASSQDTGRLSGNTIYF. CDR3 nucleotides: TGCGCCAGCAGCCAAGACACCGGACGTCTCTCTGGAAACACCATATATTTT.

The CDR3 bases are TGTGCCAGCAGTAAGGACAGAAAAGCCTACGAGCAGTACTTC. It specifies CASSKDRKAYEQYF. The chain is built from TRBV6-5 and TRBJ2-7, with D possibly being TRBD1 (6 bases). The CDR3 sequence is 14 residues long. With 5 bases removed from V and 2 bases from J, the gap between germline ends came to 13 bases. In germline, CDR1 is MNHEY, CDR2 SVGAGI.

This chain connects TRBV18 to TRBJ1-1, with 10 bases fitting TRBD1. Looked up from germline, CDR1 is KGHSH and CDR2 is LQKENI. The CDR3 is 14 residues long. Trimming at V came to 6 bases and at J to 4 bases, leaving 5 bases not matched to a gene. The CDR3 region has the DNA TGTGCCAGCTCCCGACAGGGGGCGGTCACTGAAGCTTTCTTT. It codes for CASSRQGAVTEAFF.

This chain joins TRBV6-1 and TRBJ1-3; unclear D gene. The length of the CDR3 is 16 residues. The germline V gene has CDR1 MNHNS and CDR2 SASEGT. V shed 2 bases and J shed 0 bases, with 11 bases lying between them. CDR3 in DNA: TGTGCCAGCAGTGAATTCGTCAGCATCTCTGGAAACACCATATATTTT. Its translation: CASSEFVSISGNTIYF.

This chain joins TRBV4-1 and TRBJ2-1; TRBD2 matches at 10 bases. Germline loops: CDR1 MGHRA, CDR2 YSYEKL. The ends lost 5 bases at V and 0 bases at J; junction bases unmatched: 10. This CDR3 has 18 residues. The CDR3 here is CASSNPGTSERSYNEQFF. The DNA for the CDR3 is TGCGCCAGCAGCAACCCCGGGACTAGCGAACGCTCCTACAATGAGCAGTTCTTC.

J is TRBJ1-1 and V is TRBV6-5; D uncertain. Germline V gene sequence: CDR1 MNHEY, CDR2 SVGAGI. Trimming stripped 7 bases from V and 2 bases from J, with 8 bases between. CDR3 length: 12 amino acids. The CDR3 region is CASKTVNTEAFF. The CDR3, as DNA: TGTGCCAGCAAAACAGTTAACACTGAAGCTTTCTTT.

The chain joins TRBV3-1 (or the pseudogene TRBV3-2) to TRBJ2-1; unclear D gene. The germline V gene has CDR1 LGHDT and CDR2 YNNKEL (reference sequence). V was shortened by 1 base and J by 8 bases, with 3 bases between the two germline ends. The CDR3 has 11 amino acids. CDR3 residues: CASSQAYEQFF. The CDR3 DNA reads as TGTGCCAGCAGCCAAGCATATGAGCAGTTCTTC.

The chain joins TRBV5-4 to TRBJ1-2, with D perhaps matching TRBD1 (6 bases). The ends were cut back, 4 bases at V and 8 bases at J, with 18 bases in the middle. The germline CDR1 and CDR2 sequences are SGHNT and YYREEE (reference sequence). The CDR3 contains 14 residues. CDR3 in DNA: TGTGCCAGCAGCCTGGACAGTAAGTCGAGCGGCTACACCTTC. Encoded protein: CASSLDSKSSGYTF.

V usage is TRBV2 and J usage is TRBJ1-5, with TRBD1 as a possible D gene (5 bases). The CDR3 spans 15 residues. Germline V gene sequence: CDR1 SNHLY, CDR2 FYNNEI. The ends were cut back, 6 bases at V and 4 bases at J, with 16 bases in the middle. For the CDR3, the DNA is TGTGCCAGCAGCGCCGGGACGTCGATTAATCAGCCCCAGCATTTT. Translated, it gives CASSAGTSINQPQHF.

The chain employs TRBV5-5 and TRBJ2-1, with TRBD1 matching 10 bases. The V and J ends lost 6 bases and 1 base, in that order; junction bases with no gene match: 10. This CDR3 contains 17 residues. Germline V gene lookup returns CDR1 SGHKS and CDR2 YYEKEE (reference sequence). The CDR3 is CASIPGTGDFSYNEQFF. DNA of the CDR3: TGTGCCAGCATCCCAGGGACAGGGGATTTTTCCTACAATGAGCAGTTCTTC.

The chain has TRBV30 and TRBJ1-1; D not certain. Germline V gene lookup returns CDR1 GTSNPN and CDR2 SVGIG (reference sequence). CDR3 length: 12 amino acids. V was trimmed by 0 bases and J by 9 bases, leaving 11 bases between them. The DNA for the CDR3 is TGTGCCTGGAGTGTACCCGGTAGAAAAGCTTTCTTT. This codes for CAWSVPGRKAFF. The whole variable domain, remainder taken from reference TRBV30 and TRBJ1-1, is SQTIHQWPATLVQPVGSPLSLECTVEGTSNPNLYWYRQAAGRGLQLLFYSVGIGQISSEVPQNLSASRPQDRQFILSSKKLLLSDSGFYLCAWSVPGRKAFFGQGTRLTVV.

The gene calls are TRBV24-1 and TRBJ2-1, with TRBD2 matching over 8 bases. The CDR3 covers 13 residues. Germline CDR1 reads KGHDR; CDR2 reads SFDVKD. Trimming removed 6 bases from V and 8 bases from J; junction bases left unmatched: 5. In DNA, the CDR3 is TGTGCCACCAGTAGTTCACTAGCGGATGAGCAGTTCTTC. Residues: CATSSSLADEQFF.

This chain links TRBV15 with TRBJ2-7, with 7 positions matching TRBD2. Germline CDR1 and CDR2: LNHNV and YYDKDF (reference sequence). The CDR3 has 15 amino acids. With 0 bases clipped from V and 3 bases from J, the junction kept 5 bases outside the gene matches. The CDR3 bases are TGTGCCACCAGCAGAGATCTCGCGGGGGACTACGAGCAGTACTTC. This gives the protein CATSRDLAGDYEQYF.

This rearrangement joins TRBV25-1 to TRBJ1-1; possibly TRBD1 for D (6 bases). Deletions cut 9 bases from V and 1 base from J, with 18 bases between. The CDR3 is 15 residues long. Germline assignment: CDR1 MGHDK and CDR2 SYGVNS. This chain's CDR3 is CASSGAGGRNTEAFF. DNA of the CDR3: TGTGCCAGTAGCGGAGCGGGGGGGCGGAACACTGAAGCTTTCTTT.

The chain joins TRBV21-1 to TRBJ1-6. TRBV21-1 is designated a pseudogene. The CDR3 spans 18 residues. CDR3 sequence (DNA): TGTGCCAGCAGCAAAAGGTCGGGGGCGTTAAATAATAATTCACCCCTCCACTTT. Amino acids: CASSKRSGALNNNSPLHF.

The J gene is TRBJ1-5, the V gene TRBV29-1; D gene unclear. This CDR3 region has 15 residues. V was clipped by 6 bases and J by 6 bases, with 21 bases between them. Germline lookup yields CDR1 SQVTM and CDR2 ANQGSEA. The CDR3 spells CSVVFAGFRSQPQHF. The CDR3 DNA follows: TGCAGCGTCGTTTTCGCGGGGTTTAGATCTCAGCCCCAGCATTTT.

The chain carries TRBV7-8 and TRBJ1-1; a possible D gene is TRBD1 (5 bases). CDR1 and CDR2 from the germline V gene are SGHVS and FQNEAQ. The V gene lost 1 base and the J gene lost 1 base, with 13 bases spanning the gap. The CDR3 runs 16 residues. CDR3 in DNA: TGTGCCAGCAGCTTAGTCCCCCGTGGGGCGAACACTGAAGCTTTCTTT. Translating gives CASSLVPRGANTEAFF.

This chain's CDR3 is CASSKEDSGNTIYF. The CDR3 nucleotides are TGTGCCAGTAGTAAAGAGGATTCTGGAAACACCATATATTTT. J is TRBJ1-3 and V is TRBV19, with no clear D. Germline-derived CDR1 and CDR2 are LNHDA and SQIVND (reference sequence). CDR3 length equals 14 residues. Trimming shortened V by 4 bases and J by 1 base, and 8 bases separated the two germline ends.

This clone was recorded once. The genes are TRBV2 and TRBJ1-2; D perhaps matches TRBD1 (5 bases). The germline CDR1 and CDR2 sequences are SNHLY and FYNNEI. Trimming stripped 3 bases from V and 3 bases from J, with 11 bases between. CDR3 length: 14 residues. In DNA form, the CDR3 reads TGTGCCAGCAGTGAGGGGGGTGGCCACTATGGCTACACCTTC. Protein product: CASSEGGGHYGYTF. Combining the CDR3 with reference TRBV2 and TRBJ1-2 gives the whole variable domain EPEVTQTPSHQVTQMGQEVILRCVPISNHLYFYWYRQILGQKVEFLVSFYNNEISEKSEIFDDQFSVERPDGSNFTLKIRSTKLEDSAMYFCASSEGGGHYGYTFGSGTRLTVV.

The chain combines TRBV2 with TRBJ2-7, with TRBD1 matching 9 bases. This CDR3 spans 12 amino acids. The V gene's germline CDR1 is SNHLY and CDR2 FYNNEI. V shed 11 bases, J shed 4 bases, and the junction held 6 bases outside the gene matches. The CDR3 nucleotides are TGTGCCGGGCGACAGGGGGGATACGAGCAGTACTTC. As protein: CAGRQGGYEQYF. Filled out from reference TRBV2 and TRBJ2-7, the complete variable domain reads EPEVTQTPSHQVTQMGQEVILRCVPISNHLYFYWYRQILGQKVEFLVSFYNNEISEKSEIFDDQFSVERPDGSNFTLKIRSTKLEDSAMYFCAGRQGGYEQYFGPGTRLTVT.

The V and J genes are TRBV18 and TRBJ1-5; 9 nucleotides align to TRBD1. The CDR3 is made up of 15 amino acids. Trimming took 5 bases from V and 0 from J; bases not matched to a gene: 2. Germline CDR1 is KGHSH and CDR2 is LQKENI. The CDR3 here is CASSGQGNSNQPQHF. In DNA form, the CDR3 reads TGTGCCAGCTCAGGACAGGGGAATAGCAATCAGCCCCAGCATTTT.

Notes on this clone: A read error may produce the germline difference seen at one junction end. The chain combines TRBV7-2 with TRBJ1-2; D gene uncertain. The CDR3 loop spans 13 amino acids. CDR1 SGHTA and CDR2 FQGNSA come from the germline V gene. The CDR3 loop is CASSLAGSNGHTF. The CDR3 DNA is TGTGCCAGCAGCTTAGCCGGGTCGAATGGCCACACCTTC.

The rearrangement links TRBV7-2 to TRBJ2-3; TRBD1 agrees at 7 bases. J lost 2 bases, V lost 4 bases, and 9 bases had no gene match. Germline V gene data show CDR1 as SGHTA and CDR2 as FQGNSA. The CDR3 has 16 amino acids. Written as DNA, the CDR3 is TGTGCCAGCAGCTCACCCGAGGACAGGTACACAGATACGCAGTATTTT. It translates to CASSSPEDRYTDTQYF.

V is TRBV7-2 and J is TRBJ2-7, with D perhaps TRBD1 (5 bases). Germline CDR1 SGHTA, CDR2 FQGNSA. The CDR3 consists of 15 residues. V lost 1 base and J 6 bases, leaving 16 bases between the germline ends. The CDR3: CASSLGGLFSGEQYF. CDR3 coding DNA: TGTGCCAGCAGCTTAGGGGGCTTATTCTCAGGCGAGCAGTACTTC.

The chain is built from TRBV6-5 and TRBJ1-5; no firm D call. The CDR3 runs 14 residues. V was pared by 4 bases and J by 4 bases, with 11 bases between. Germline CDR1 and CDR2: MNHEY and SVGAGI. DNA for the CDR3: TGTGCCAGCAGTTTTGGACGGAGAAATCAGCCCCAGCATTTT. This encodes CASSFGRRNQPQHF.

This clone has just one count. The V and J genes are TRBV4-2 and TRBJ1-1; D not certain. The CDR3 covers 14 residues. Germline V lookup: CDR1 LGHNA, CDR2 YNFKEQ. V lost 0 bases and J 4 bases, leaving 9 bases between the germline ends. CDR3 loop: CASSQDRRGTEAFF. CDR3 coding DNA: TGTGCCAGCAGCCAAGATCGACGGGGCACTGAAGCTTTCTTT.

The sample holds one count of this clone. V gene TRBV25-1 combines with J gene TRBJ2-5; 12 bases line up with TRBD1. This CDR3 comprises 17 residues. Losses at the gene ends were 4 bases for V and 4 bases for J; bases not matched to a gene: 10. Germline CDR1 and CDR2: MGHDK and SYGVNS. CDR3: CASSGGWDRGQGETQYF. In DNA, the CDR3 is TGTGCCAGCAGTGGGGGATGGGACAGGGGGCAGGGAGAGACCCAGTACTTC.